This T cell receptor (beta chain) derives from a study of low-dose radiotherapy and immunotherapy resistance in tumors. Turning to the study itself: It was 1 Gy per fraction every two weeks that Cohort 2 received, adding up to 13 Gy over 26 weeks. The regimen for patients comprised intravenous nivolumab 240 mg every two weeks plus intravenous ipilimumab 1 mg/kg every six weeks.

V shed 2 bases and J shed 2 bases, with 6 bases lying between them. The length of the CDR3 is 13 residues. In germline, CDR1 is SGHTA, CDR2 FQGNSA. This clonotype was counted at least ten times. Covering alpha and beta chains, TRAV- and TRBV-specific primers were used for the first-strand cDNA. PCR amplification of the TCRs was performed with Phusion for 20 PCR cycles, and it relied on a constant-region primer together with a V-primer adapter. TCRdb fed the reads into MiXCR, producing one record per CDR3 protein. The table has tens of thousands of distinct CDR3 sequences, about a sixth seen once. As to time point: before trial treatment. Each patient who was eligible had an advanced solid tumor with no tumor-infiltrating lymphocytes.

This TCR came from a male donor with prostate cancer. The rearrangement joins TRBV7-2 to TRBJ1-1; D gene unclear. Sequences were derived from PBMCs, sampled before treatment. CDR3: CASSLYRNTEAFF. CDR3 bases: TGTGCCAGCAGCTTATATAGAAACACTGAAGCTTTCTTT.